The T cell receptor beta chain under discussion was sequenced for a study of blood T cell repertoires in COVID-19. About the study: The cDNA or gDNA used as material had been derived from T cells, B-cell-depleted T cells, or PBMCs.

Germline V gives CDR1 LGHDT, CDR2 YNNKEL (reference sequence). The CDR3 runs to 15 residues. Trimming took 1 base from V and 4 from J, leaving 13 bases between them. Original handling: Amplification from reference gene primers served as the basis for estimated nucleated cell counts. TCRdb's table, derived via immunoSEQ multiplex PCR, lists solely in-frame clones and lacks some. V, J and clone size are taken as reported in that table, and D and trimming were inferred from the DNA itself. There are about 670,000 clones in the sample; just under 90% occur only once, and roughly 0.25% lies in the top ten.

V usage is TRBV3-1 (or the pseudogene TRBV3-2) and J usage is TRBJ1-2; D not certain. Material for sequencing was peripheral blood. The sequence derives from a woman aged 18-29 years with acute or convalescent COVID-19. The CDR3: CASSQGKNNPYGYTF. In DNA form, the CDR3 reads TGTGCCAGCAGCCAAGGCAAGAACAACCCCTATGGCTACACCTTC.